The next 18 T cell receptor beta chains were all read from a single sample in a study of PD-1 blockade in classical Hodgkin lymphoma. In every patient, relapse followed autologous stem cell transplantation, while exposure to brentuximab vedotin differed. Method: immunoSEQ multiplex PCR; TCRdb's copy keeps in-frame clones and lacks some. The repertoire includes 90,000 or so clones, 80% to 95% of them detected once, and approximately 2.4% sits in the top ten. The input for sequencing was peripheral blood mononuclear cells (PBMCs), taken before the second cycle of nivolumab. The receptors come from a human donor with classical Hodgkin lymphoma.

The V call is TRBV11-3, the J call TRBJ2-7; the match to TRBD2 covers 10 bases. J lost 3 bases, V lost 3 bases, and 2 bases had no gene match. Per the germline V gene, CDR1 is SGHNT and CDR2 is YENEEA. This CDR3 region has 14 residues. The CDR3 coding sequence is TGTGCCAGCAGCTTGGCTAGCGGGAGCTACGAGCAGTACTTC. The encoded protein is CASSLASGSYEQYF.

The rearrangement uses TRBV10-3 and TRBJ2-3, with D perhaps matching TRBD2 (6 bases). CDR1 is ENHRY and CDR2 is SYGVKD in the germline V gene. The V and J ends lost 2 bases and 3 bases respectively, with 12 bases between them. This CDR3 is built from 15 residues. The CDR3 reads CAISEGRRDTDTQYF. The CDR3 coding sequence is TGTGCCATCAGTGAGGGGCGGAGGGATACAGATACGCAGTATTTT.

This rearrangement joins TRBV15 to TRBJ2-3; D not certain. V was trimmed by 3 bases and J by 0 bases, leaving 10 bases between them. Germline V CDR1 and CDR2: LNHNV, YYDKDF (reference sequence). The CDR3 sequence is 15 residues long. The CDR3 reads CATSRDAYSTDTQYF. The CDR3 DNA sequence: TGTGCCACCAGCAGGGACGCTTACAGCACAGATACGCAGTATTTT.

This clone has more than one count but fewer than ten. The gene calls are TRBV28 and TRBJ1-1; D possibly corresponds to TRBD1 (6 bases). CDR1 and CDR2 (germline): MDHEN, SYDVKM. Deletions cut 6 bases from V and 1 base from J, with 12 bases between. This CDR3 comprises 14 residues. DNA of the CDR3: TGTGCCAGCAGCCCCGGGACAAGGAACACTGAAGCTTTCTTT. Its translation: CASSPGTRNTEAFF.

DNA of the CDR3: TGTGCCAGCGGGGGGCTAGCGGGAGTTGGAAGTGAGCAGTTCTTC. This encodes CASGGLAGVGSEQFF. The genes are TRBV6-1 and TRBJ2-1; 10 nucleotides align to TRBD2. CDR1 and CDR2 (germline): MNHNS, SASEGT. The trim removed 8 bases at V and 9 bases at J, leaving 13 bases unmatched. The CDR3 consists of 15 residues.

V gene TRBV28 combines with J gene TRBJ2-7; no firm D call. The germline V gene encodes CDR1 MDHEN and CDR2 SYDVKM. Trimming stripped 10 bases from V and 3 bases from J, with 16 bases between. The CDR3 consists of 13 residues. This CDR3 reads CATPGGSDYEQYF. DNA of the CDR3: TGTGCCACCCCGGGCGGCAGTGACTACGAGCAGTACTTC.

This chain uses TRBV6-6 with TRBJ1-3, with D uncertain. CDR3 size: 15 residues. Looked up from germline, CDR1 is MNHNY and CDR2 is SVGAGI (reference sequence). Trimming removed 3 bases from V and 0 bases from J, with 9 bases in between. CDR3 protein: CASSYGRPSGNTIYF. The CDR3 region has the DNA TGTGCCAGCAGTTATGGGAGGCCCTCTGGAAACACCATATATTTT.

The chain couples TRBV4-1 to TRBJ2-2; possibly TRBD1 for D (5 bases). This CDR3 spans 17 amino acids. CDR1 is MGHRA, CDR2 YSYEKL, per germline. The V and J ends lost 0 bases and 2 bases respectively, with 13 bases between them. The CDR3 is CASSQDPQGVNTGELFF. The DNA for the CDR3 is TGCGCCAGCAGCCAAGACCCCCAGGGCGTTAACACCGGGGAGCTGTTTTTT.

The table lists this clone with a count of one. The V call is TRBV28, the J call TRBJ2-2, with TRBD1 matching 12 bases. J gave up 5 bases and V 5 bases, and 3 bases lay outside the gene matches. The length of the CDR3 is 15 residues. Per the germline V gene, CDR1 is MDHEN and CDR2 is SYDVKM. CDR3 coding DNA: TGTGCCAGCAGTCGGGACAGGGGGCGAACCGGGGAGCTGTTTTTT. Protein product: CASSRDRGRTGELFF.

The CDR3 reads CASSKAQGDVYGYTF. In DNA, the CDR3 is TGCGCCAGCAGCAAGGCGCAGGGAGATGTATATGGCTACACCTTC. The V and J genes are TRBV5-1 and TRBJ1-2; D is perhaps TRBD1 (5 bases). Trimming pared 4 bases from V and 5 bases from J, leaving 18 bases between. The CDR3 extends over 15 amino acids. Germline loops: CDR1 SGHRS, CDR2 YFSETQ.

J is TRBJ1-5 and V is TRBV6-1, with D possibly being TRBD1 (6 bases). CDR1 MNHNS and CDR2 SASEGT come from the germline V gene. Between the trimmed V and J ends, which lost 1 base and 2 bases, there was a span of 12 bases. The CDR3 extends over 16 amino acids. CDR3 protein: CASSEGYRVRNQPQHF. The CDR3 coding sequence is TGTGCCAGCAGTGAAGGATACAGGGTTCGCAATCAGCCCCAGCATTTT.

The genes are TRBV29-1 and TRBJ1-1, with D unclear. The V and J ends lost 2 bases and 0 bases respectively, with 7 bases between them. This CDR3 spans 13 amino acids. Germline V gene sequence: CDR1 SQVTM, CDR2 ANQGSEA. The CDR3 loop reads CSVERPLNTEAFF. The CDR3 DNA follows: TGCAGCGTTGAAAGGCCTCTGAACACTGAAGCTTTCTTT.

The V gene is TRBV19, the J gene TRBJ1-3; no clear D. Germline V lookup: CDR1 LNHDA, CDR2 SQIVND (reference sequence). The CDR3 extends over 18 amino acids. The germline V and J ends were trimmed by 5 bases and 2 bases, with 22 bases remaining between them. The CDR3 spells CASSLHLTFRITGNTIYF. CDR3 coding DNA: TGTGCCAGTAGTCTCCACCTCACCTTTCGGATTACTGGAAACACCATATATTTT. Filled out from reference TRBV19 and TRBJ1-3, the complete variable domain reads DGGITQSPKYLFRKEGQNVTLSCEQNLNHDAMYWYRQDPGQGLRLIYYSQIVNDFQKGDIAEGYSVSREKKESFPLTVTSAQKNPTAFYLCASSLHLTFRITGNTIYFGEGSWLTVV.

This chain uses TRBV11-1 with TRBJ2-5; tentative D call: TRBD2 (5 bases). The CDR3 contains 15 residues. V lost 8 bases and J 5 bases, leaving 21 bases between the germline ends. Germline values: CDR1 SGHAT, CDR2 FQDESV (reference sequence). CDR3 loop: CASSASGVRRETQYF. In DNA form, the CDR3 reads TGTGCCAGCTCGGCATCCGGGGTCAGGCGGGAGACCCAGTACTTC.

The V call is TRBV7-3, the J call TRBJ2-1; 10 bases line up with TRBD2. With 5 bases clipped from V and 0 bases from J, the junction kept 7 bases outside the gene matches. The CDR3 runs 17 residues. Germline values: CDR1 SGHTA, CDR2 FQGTGA. This CDR3 is CASSRIAGGRSYNEQFF. CDR3 coding DNA: TGTGCCAGCAGCCGTATAGCGGGAGGCCGCTCCTACAATGAGCAGTTCTTC.

V usage is TRBV18 and J usage is TRBJ1-2; TRBD1 agrees at 10 bases. The V and J ends lost 6 bases and 7 bases, in that order; junction bases with no gene match: 14. Germline CDR1 and CDR2: KGHSH and LQKENI. The CDR3 is made up of 16 amino acids. Here the CDR3 DNA reads TGTGCCAGCTCGACGACACCGGGACAGGGGTCGTCTGGCTACACCTTC. Its translation is CASSTTPGQGSSGYTF. Complete variable domain (other parts from reference TRBV18 and TRBJ1-2): NAGVMQNPRHLVRRRGQEARLRCSPMKGHSHVYWYRQLPEEGLKFMVYLQKENIIDESGMPKERFSAEFPKEGPSILRIQQVVRGDSAAYFCASSTTPGQGSSGYTFGSGTRLTVV.

As for this clone: This sample includes further DNA sequences coding for the same CDR3. The chain is built from TRBV5-1 and TRBJ2-7; the match to TRBD1 covers 8 bases. J gave up 1 base and V 0 bases, and 0 bases lay outside the gene matches. Germline lookup yields CDR1 SGHRS and CDR2 YFSETQ. The length of the CDR3 is 14 residues. The CDR3 loop reads CASSLGQGSYEQYF. The CDR3 DNA sequence: TGCGCCAGCAGCTTGGGACAGGGGTCCTACGAGCAGTACTTC.

This sequence joins TRBV5-1 and TRBJ2-5; D not certain. This CDR3 has 13 residues. Germline V CDR1 and CDR2: SGHRS, YFSETQ. V was pared by 2 bases and J by 1 base, with 6 bases between. The CDR3 region has the DNA TGCGCCAGCAGCTTAAGGGTCCAAGAGACCCAGTACTTC. The encoded protein is CASSLRVQETQYF.